A selection of T cell receptor beta chains follows, all from one sample in a study of CD8 T cells in ankylosing spondylitis. TCRdb re-derived calls from the 5' RACE reads in MiXCR, one entry per CDR3 protein. The sample includes 25,000 to 30,000 distinct CDR3 sequences, roughly 7.3% of them seen just once. The sample was blood. The receptor source for this set is a male donor with ankylosing spondylitis or in good health (not recorded which). Both conserved end residues are part of each CDR3. Each record gives: CDR3 protein, CDR3 DNA, V gene, clone size, J gene, D gene. The D gene is left open where the match is weak. Clone size appears in some rows only: once, few, many, or a class for an expanded clone.

CSAPQGPNQPQHF | TGCAGTGCTCCACAGGGGCCCAATCAGCCCCAGCATTTT | TRBV20-1 | many | TRBJ1-5 | TRBD1
CASTGTGISYNEQFF | TGTGCCAGCACCGGAACGGGGATATCCTACAATGAGCAGTTCTTC | TRBV25-1 | few | TRBJ2-1 | NA
CASSQGDRAKNIQYF | TGCGCCAGCAGCCAAGGGGATAGGGCCAAAAACATTCAGTACTTC | TRBV4-1 | few | TRBJ2-4 | NA
CASSSTGLGKETQYF | TGTGCCAGCAGTTCGACAGGGTTAGGGAAAGAGACCCAGTACTTC | TRBV27 | NA | TRBJ2-5 | TRBD1
CASSQERWNEQFF | TGTGCCAGCAGCCAAGAGAGGTGGAATGAGCAGTTCTTC | TRBV14 | few | TRBJ2-1 | NA
CAIGGGELFF | TGTGCCATTGGGGGCGGGGAGCTGTTTTTT | TRBV12-3/TRBV12-4 | NA | TRBJ2-2 | NA
CSVQGGFLQETQYF | TGCAGCGTCCAAGGGGGATTTCTGCAAGAGACCCAGTACTTC | TRBV29-1 | few | TRBJ2-5 | NA
CASSSPLNRVDTDTQYF | TGTGCCAGCAGCTCCCCCCTGAACAGGGTGGACACAGATACGCAGTATTTT | TRBV7-9 | few | TRBJ2-3 | NA
CSADGGNIQYF | TGCAGCGCCGACGGGGGAAACATTCAGTACTTC | TRBV29-1 | few | TRBJ2-4 | NA
CASSTGPVDIQYF | TGTGCCAGCAGCACAGGCCCGGTGGACATTCAGTACTTC | TRBV28 | NA | TRBJ2-4 | NA
CASSPGDVSTGELFF | TGTGCCAGCAGTCCAGGGGATGTTAGCACCGGGGAGCTGTTTTTT | TRBV6-4 | NA | TRBJ2-2 | NA
CSVSLGTKQFF | TGCAGCGTATCCCTCGGGACAAAGCAGTTCTTC | TRBV29-1 | few | TRBJ2-1 | NA
CASANQGASGTDTQYF | TGCGCCAGCGCAAATCAGGGGGCTTCTGGCACAGATACGCAGTATTTT | TRBV5-1 | few | TRBJ2-3 | TRBD1
CASSFLDSRGTGELFF | TGTGCCAGCAGCTTCCTGGACAGCCGGGGCACCGGGGAGCTGTTTTTT | TRBV5-8 | many | TRBJ2-2 | NA
CANSFLARTDTQYF | TGTGCCAACAGCTTTCTGGCTCGCACAGATACGCAGTATTTT | TRBV5-5 | NA | TRBJ2-3 | NA
CASSFAFIGDEQFF | TGTGCCAGCAGCTTTGCCTTTATAGGGGATGAGCAGTTCTTC | TRBV7-9 | many | TRBJ2-1 | NA
CASSKDRNSYNEQFF | TGTGCCAGCAGTAAGGACCGAAACTCCTACAATGAGCAGTTCTTC | TRBV27 | many | TRBJ2-1 | NA
CSVTLGSIHTGELFF | TGCAGCGTCACCCTGGGCAGCATTCACACCGGGGAGCTGTTTTTT | TRBV29-1 | few | TRBJ2-2 | NA
CASRVERAESTDTQYF | TGTGCCAGCAGGGTAGAGCGGGCAGAGAGCACAGATACGCAGTATTTT | TRBV28 | NA | TRBJ2-3 | NA
CASSQLPGTVNTGELFF | TGCGCCAGCAGCCAGTTGCCCGGGACCGTAAACACCGGGGAGCTGTTTTTT | TRBV4-3 | few | TRBJ2-2 | NA
CSVRVLRWETQYF | TGCAGCGTTCGGGTCCTCCGATGGGAGACCCAGTACTTC | TRBV29-1 | NA | TRBJ2-5 | NA
CASSQDPFNYGYTF | TGTGCCAGCAGCCAAGACCCATTTAACTATGGCTACACCTTC | TRBV3-1 | few | TRBJ1-2 | NA
CASSLAARPDNEQFF | TGTGCCAGCAGCTTAGCGGCACGGCCAGACAATGAGCAGTTCTTC | TRBV7-2 | NA | TRBJ2-1 | NA
CASSLTAVQETQYF | TGTGCCAGCAGCTTAACGGCGGTCCAAGAGACCCAGTACTTC | TRBV7-9 | once | TRBJ2-5 | NA
CASSSSLTSEKLFF | TGTGCCAGCAGTTCCAGTCTAACTAGTGAAAAACTGTTTTTT | TRBV6-5 | few | TRBJ1-4 | NA